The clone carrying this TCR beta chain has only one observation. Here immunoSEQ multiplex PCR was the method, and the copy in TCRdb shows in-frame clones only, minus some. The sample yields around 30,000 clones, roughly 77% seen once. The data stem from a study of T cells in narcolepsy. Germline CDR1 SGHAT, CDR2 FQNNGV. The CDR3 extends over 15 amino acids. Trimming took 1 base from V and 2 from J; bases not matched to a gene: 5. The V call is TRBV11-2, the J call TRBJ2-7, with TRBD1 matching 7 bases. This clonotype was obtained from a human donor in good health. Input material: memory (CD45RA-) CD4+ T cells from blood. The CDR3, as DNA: TGTGCCAGCAGCTTAGGGGTGGGACAGACCTACGAGCAGTACTTC. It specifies CASSLGVGQTYEQYF. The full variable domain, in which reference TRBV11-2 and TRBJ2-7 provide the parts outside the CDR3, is EAGVAQSPRYKIIEKRQSVAFWCNPISGHATLYWYQQILGQGPKLLIQFQNNGVVDDSQLPKDRFSAERLKGVDSTLKIQPAKLEDSAVYLCASSLGVGQTYEQYFGPGTRLTVT.